The 19 T cell receptor beta chains given below trace back to one sample, sequenced in a study of cytomegalovirus exposure and HLA in healthy donors. Generated by immunoSEQ multiplex PCR, the TCRdb table keeps only in-frame clones and is missing some. The sample shows about 78,000 clones, 95% to 97% of them seen only once. The sequenced sample was PBMCs. These receptors all stem from a young man in good health and CMV-seropositive.

As regards this clone: Relative to the germline gene, one junction end is altered; a read error may explain this. The rearrangement joins TRBV7-7 to TRBJ2-3, with 12 positions matching TRBD2. From germline, CDR1 is SSHAT and CDR2 FNYEAQ (reference sequence). CDR3 length equals 16 residues. The CDR3 here is CASSPGLAGSSDTQYF. DNA for the CDR3: TGTGCTAGCAGCCCCGGACTAGCGGGATCCTCGGATACGCAGTATTTT.

V usage is TRBV5-4 and J usage is TRBJ2-1; D is perhaps TRBD2 (5 bases). Trimming pared 6 bases from V and 6 bases from J, leaving 22 bases between. This CDR3 comprises 16 residues. CDR1 and CDR2 (germline): SGHNT, YYREEE (reference sequence). The CDR3 reads CASTLWPYREGNEQFF. The CDR3 nucleotides are TGTGCCAGCACCCTTTGGCCCTATAGAGAGGGCAATGAGCAGTTCTTC.

The chain uses TRBV7-9 and TRBJ2-7; D gene unclear. Trimming took off 4 bases at V and 0 bases at J, with 13 bases between the two ends. Germline lookup yields CDR1 SEHNR and CDR2 FQNEAQ (reference sequence). This CDR3 contains 15 residues. The CDR3 nucleotides are TGTGCCAGCAGCTCACCCGAATGGAGCTCCTACGAGCAGTACTTC. Protein: CASSSPEWSSYEQYF.

DNA of the CDR3: TGTGCCAGCAGTTCATTTAGCTCTGGGGCCAACGTCCTGACTTTC. Protein product: CASSSFSSGANVLTF. This chain connects TRBV27 to TRBJ2-6; D is unresolved. The germline CDR1 and CDR2 sequences are MNHEY and SMNVEV (reference sequence). The CDR3 runs to 15 residues. V was cut by 4 bases and J by 0 bases, with 7 bases left in between.

The chain couples TRBV7-2 to TRBJ2-2; D ambiguous. CDR1 and CDR2 from the germline V gene are SGHTA and FQGNSA. With 1 base removed from V and 6 bases from J, the gap between germline ends came to 15 bases. The length of the CDR3 is 16 residues. The CDR3 loop is CASSLEFPLGPGELFF. The DNA for the CDR3 is TGTGCCAGCAGCTTAGAGTTCCCTCTAGGCCCCGGGGAGCTGTTTTTT.

The rearrangement uses TRBV2 and TRBJ1-5; 8 bases are a match to TRBD1. Losses at the gene ends were 5 bases for V and 3 bases for J; bases not matched to a gene: 6. Germline CDR1 SNHLY, CDR2 FYNNEI. The CDR3 totals 15 residues. CDR3 sequence (DNA): TGTGCCAGCAGTTTACAGGGGGTGCCCAATCAGCCCCAGCATTTT. It is translated as CASSLQGVPNQPQHF.

The J gene is TRBJ2-3, the V gene TRBV2; 10 nucleotides align to TRBD2. The J segment lost 4 bases and the V segment lost 6 bases, leaving 7 bases of the junction unmatched. Germline V gene lookup returns CDR1 SNHLY and CDR2 FYNNEI. The CDR3 length is 15 residues. In nucleotides, the CDR3 is TGTGCCAGCAGGGAGCGGGAGGGCCGTGCAGATACGCAGTATTTT. As protein: CASREREGRADTQYF.

This clone occurred once. The chain recombines TRBV11-3 with TRBJ2-7, with a tentative D call TRBD2 (7 bases). The germline CDR1 and CDR2 sequences are SGHNT and YENEEA. Trimming pared 11 bases from V and 0 bases from J, leaving 20 bases between. The CDR3 is 15 amino acids. The CDR3 protein is CASPGGTSSSYEQYF. The CDR3 DNA is TGTGCCTCACCGGGGGGCACATCTAGCTCCTACGAGCAGTACTTC. Based on the CDR3 plus reference TRBV11-3 and TRBJ2-7, the full variable domain is EAGVVQSPRYKIIEKKQPVAFWCNPISGHNTLYWYLQNLGQGPELLIRYENEEAVDDSQLPKDRFSAERLKGVDSTLKIQPAELGDSAVYLCASPGGTSSSYEQYFGPGTRLTVT.

This chain connects TRBV25-1 to TRBJ2-2, with 7 bases fitting TRBD1. The CDR3 runs 15 residues. The germline V gene has CDR1 MGHDK and CDR2 SYGVNS. Trimming took 6 bases from V and 3 from J; bases not matched to a gene: 7. This chain's CDR3 is CASSSGTDYTGELFF. In DNA, the CDR3 is TGTGCCAGCAGCTCCGGGACAGACTACACCGGGGAGCTGTTTTTT.

This CDR3 is CASSKRQGSTGELFF. Here the CDR3 DNA reads TGTGCCAGTAGTAAAAGACAGGGGTCCACCGGGGAGCTGTTTTTT. The V gene is TRBV19, the J gene TRBJ2-2, with TRBD1 matching over 8 bases. The V gene end was trimmed by 4 bases and the J gene end by 4 bases; junction bases not matched to a gene: 5. Germline loops: CDR1 LNHDA, CDR2 SQIVND (reference sequence). This CDR3 contains 15 residues.

The chain is built from TRBV18 and TRBJ2-3; the match to TRBD2 covers 7 bases. V was clipped by 4 bases and J by 1 base; unmatched bases: 5. The germline V gene has CDR1 KGHSH and CDR2 LQKENI. The CDR3 length is 15 residues. The chain's CDR3 is CASSQRRGGTDTQYF. The CDR3 DNA sequence: TGTGCCAGCTCACAGCGCCGGGGGGGCACAGATACGCAGTATTTT.

The V and J genes are TRBV5-6 and TRBJ2-7; no definite D call. This CDR3 comprises 15 residues. V dropped 4 bases and J dropped 1 base, with 15 bases sitting between them. Germline-derived CDR1 and CDR2 are SGHDT and YYEEEE. CDR3 region: CASSRLTRSSYEQYF. The CDR3 DNA follows: TGTGCCAGCAGCCGCCTGACAAGATCTTCCTACGAGCAGTACTTC.

This chain connects TRBV11-2 to TRBJ1-1; weak D call: TRBD1 (5 bases). CDR1 is SGHAT, CDR2 FQNNGV, per germline. V lost 8 bases and J 3 bases, leaving 10 bases between the germline ends. This CDR3 has 12 amino acids. DNA for the CDR3: TGTGCCAGCCGCAGGGAGGACACTGAAGCTTTCTTT. Translating gives CASRREDTEAFF.

J is TRBJ2-1 and V is TRBV5-4, with D maybe TRBD1 (6 bases). Per germline, CDR1 SGHNT and CDR2 YYREEE (reference sequence). V gave up 1 base and J gave up 2 bases, with 10 bases separating them. The CDR3 extends over 15 amino acids. CDR3 nucleotide sequence: TGTGCCAGCAGCTTGTCCGGACAGACCTACAATGAGCAGTTCTTC. This codes for CASSLSGQTYNEQFF.

V and J are TRBV7-8 and TRBJ2-1; 15 positions match TRBD2. V was clipped by 1 base and J by 4 bases; unmatched bases: 5. The germline V gene has CDR1 SGHVS and CDR2 FQNEAQ. The CDR3 runs to 18 residues. This CDR3 is CASSLGTSGGGLYNEQFF. CDR3 DNA sequence: TGTGCCAGCAGCTTAGGGACTAGCGGGGGGGGGCTGTACAATGAGCAGTTCTTC.

The chain carries TRBV5-1 and TRBJ2-7; 10 bases match TRBD2. Losses at the gene ends were 3 bases for V and 2 bases for J; bases not matched to a gene: 8. The CDR3 has 16 residues. Germline CDR1 and CDR2: SGHRS and YFSETQ. This CDR3 reads CASSSLGAGGTYEQYF. The CDR3 nucleotides read TGCGCCAGCAGCTCCCTGGGAGCGGGAGGGACCTACGAGCAGTACTTC.

The rearrangement uses TRBV7-9 and TRBJ2-5, with 7 bases matching TRBD1. V was pared by 4 bases and J by 3 bases, with 11 bases of the junction left unmatched. This CDR3 spans 16 amino acids. CDR1 and CDR2 (germline): SEHNR, FQNEAQ (reference sequence). CDR3 loop: CASSYRYGTVKETQYF. CDR3 in DNA: TGTGCCAGCAGCTACCGATACGGGACAGTTAAAGAGACCCAGTACTTC.

The CDR3 sequence: CSVEGTSGNEYNEQFF. DNA for the CDR3: TGCAGCGTTGAAGGGACTAGCGGGAACGAATACAATGAGCAGTTCTTC. This chain links TRBV29-1 with TRBJ2-1; TRBD2 aligns across 12 bases. Germline V gene lookup returns CDR1 SQVTM and CDR2 ANQGSEA. V was clipped by 1 base and J by 4 bases; unmatched bases: 5. The CDR3 runs 16 residues.

This clone has only one observation. The rearrangement joins TRBV15 to TRBJ1-3, with D unclear. V lost 2 bases to trimming and J lost 0 bases, with 8 bases between them. The CDR3 totals 15 residues. Germline-derived CDR1 and CDR2 are LNHNV and YYDKDF (reference sequence). As DNA, the CDR3 is TGTGCCACCAGCAGAAACAGTGACTCTGGAAACACCATATATTTT. Its translation: CATSRNSDSGNTIYF.